The T cell receptor beta chain described here comes from a study of cytomegalovirus exposure and HLA in healthy donors. This CDR3 spans 16 amino acids. The germline V gene has CDR1 WSHSY and CDR2 SAAADI. J lost 9 bases, V lost 3 bases, and 9 bases had no gene match. A word on this clone: What it recognizes is unknown.

Study observations and caveats: Sequencing probably produced one cluster of sequence variants that were highly shared. CMV serostatus was the only recorded immune exposure for donors. It has been reported that TCR beta sequences accurately predicted the HLA-A and HLA-B alleles of most subjects.

PCR was performed using 60 Vbeta and 13 Jbeta primers. The assay was immunoSEQ multiplex PCR, and TCRdb's table has in-frame clones only and misses some. This table has tens of thousands of clones, roughly four fifths appearing once. Sequencing was carried out using PBMCs. The chain is built from TRBV10-2 and TRBJ2-1; TRBD2 aligns across 12 bases. This clonotype was sampled from a man aged 25 to 40 in good health and CMV-seronegative. The DNA for the CDR3 is TGCGCCAGCAGTGATCAGTCTAGCGGGAGGGCCGCTGAGCAGTTCTTC. Translating gives CASSDQSSGRAAEQFF.